Each of the 14 T cell receptor beta chains below was sequenced from the same sample in a study of T cells in Graves' hyperthyroidism and ophthalmopathy. The TCR beta CDR3 regions underwent amplification using RNA transcripts as the source. During a first-round RT-PCR of the TCR CDR3, the HTBI primer set was used. A single record per CDR3 protein comes from TCRdb applying MiXCR to the multiplex PCR reads. The sample has about 720,000 distinct CDR3 sequences, roughly 15% seen once. Sample: blood. The receptors stem from a young man with Graves' hyperthyroidism.

The rearrangement links TRBV12-3 or TRBV12-4 to TRBJ2-7; D is undetermined. The V end was cut by 5 bases, the J end by 3 bases, with 11 bases between. This CDR3 region has 13 residues. The CDR3 protein is CASSAQQLYEQYF. As DNA, the CDR3 is TGTGCCAGCAGTGCCCAACAGCTCTACGAGCAGTACTTC.

This clonotype was picked up a small number of times. The chain is built from TRBV20-1 and TRBJ2-7; 10 nucleotides match TRBD2. Germline V gene lookup returns CDR1 DFQATT and CDR2 SNEGSKA (reference sequence). The CDR3 is made up of 13 amino acids. Losses at the gene ends were 6 bases for V and 3 bases for J; bases not matched to a gene: 5. The CDR3 spells CSARTSGFYEQYF. The CDR3 DNA sequence: TGCAGTGCCAGGACTAGCGGCTTCTACGAGCAGTACTTC.

This clonotype was observed a handful of times. The V call is TRBV12-3 or TRBV12-4, the J call TRBJ1-2, with D possibly TRBD1 on 5 matching bases. V lost 7 bases and J 2 bases, leaving 17 bases between the germline ends. CDR3 length equals 15 residues. The CDR3 protein is CASTKGEGTNYGYTF. The CDR3 nucleotides read TGTGCCAGCACCAAAGGGGAGGGGACGAACTATGGCTACACCTTC.

This clonotype was seen a few times. The V gene is TRBV14, the J gene TRBJ2-7, with D possibly matching TRBD2 (5 bases). Germline values: CDR1 SGHDN, CDR2 FVKESK. This CDR3 is built from 12 residues. V lost 1 base to trimming and J lost 6 bases, with 7 bases between them. The chain's CDR3 is CASSQVTSEQYF. The CDR3 DNA reads TGTGCCAGCAGCCAAGTAACTAGCGAGCAGTACTTC.

This clonotype was counted at least ten times. This chain uses TRBV11-2 with TRBJ2-1; D uncertain. The germline gives CDR1 SGHAT, CDR2 FQNNGV. Trimming cost V 0 bases and J 4 bases, with 10 bases left between them. The CDR3 runs to 15 residues. Written as DNA, the CDR3 is TGTGCCAGCAGCTTAGATCTGTCCCCATACAATGAGCAGTTCTTC. Its translation: CASSLDLSPYNEQFF.

The V call is TRBV10-3, the J call TRBJ2-3; perhaps TRBD1 as D (6 bases). V was cut by 4 bases and J by 0 bases, with 8 bases left in between. The CDR3 runs 14 residues. The V gene's germline CDR1 is ENHRY and CDR2 SYGVKD. Written as DNA, the CDR3 is TGTGCCATCAGTGTGGGGGCAAGCACAGATACGCAGTATTTT. This translates into CAISVGASTDTQYF.

This sequence joins TRBV3-1 and TRBJ2-7; D gene uncertain. CDR3 length: 14 residues. V was cut by 0 bases and J by 5 bases, with 11 bases left in between. Germline V gene data show CDR1 as LGHDT and CDR2 as YNNKEL (reference sequence). The CDR3 reads CASSQDTHLNEQYF. CDR3 DNA: TGTGCCAGCAGCCAAGACACACACCTGAACGAGCAGTACTTC.

This clonotype turned up a few times. Here the CDR3 DNA reads TGTGCCAGCAGCCCCCGAGGGGGATACGATGGTTGGACCCAGTACTTC. Its translation: CASSPRGGYDGWTQYF. The chain has TRBV14 and TRBJ2-5, with D possibly matching TRBD1 (6 bases). This CDR3 has 16 amino acids. Germline loops: CDR1 SGHDN, CDR2 FVKESK. V lost 4 bases, J lost 7 bases, and 22 bases lay in between.

J is TRBJ2-5 and V is TRBV4-2; 12 bases align to TRBD2. There are 16 residues in the CDR3. Per the germline V gene, CDR1 is LGHNA and CDR2 is YNFKEQ. V lost 2 bases to trimming and J lost 4 bases; unmatched junction nucleotides: 5. The CDR3 DNA is TGTGCCAGCAGCCAAATCCTAGCGGGAGGGCTAGAGACCCAGTACTTC. Encoded protein: CASSQILAGGLETQYF.

This clonotype appeared a few times. The rearrangement joins TRBV20-1 to TRBJ1-1; a weak D match, TRBD1 (5 bases). Germline V gene data show CDR1 as DFQATT and CDR2 as SNEGSKA (reference sequence). Deletions cut 6 bases from V and 11 bases from J, with 19 bases between. This CDR3 is 12 amino acids long. CDR3 DNA: TGCAGTGCCTTCTTCCAGGGCGGGCCGGCTTTCTTT. Its translation: CSAFFQGGPAFF.

This clonotype came up a few times. This chain uses TRBV7-2 with TRBJ1-2; no clear D gene. Germline CDR1 and CDR2: SGHTA and FQGNSA. The CDR3 is made up of 15 amino acids. V was shortened by 3 bases and J by 8 bases, with 19 bases between the two germline ends. CDR3 bases: TGTGCCAGCAGCTTCGAGACGCTCTGGGGTGGAGGCTACACCTTC. Translation: CASSFETLWGGGYTF.

The chain couples TRBV28 to TRBJ2-2; TRBD2 matches 9 bases. Germline lookup yields CDR1 MDHEN and CDR2 SYDVKM. The CDR3 length is 14 residues. V was clipped by 8 bases and J by 1 base; unmatched bases: 2. The CDR3 nucleotides read TGTGCCAGCCGACTAGCGGAGAACACCGGGGAGCTGTTTTTT. Protein product: CASRLAENTGELFF.

This clonotype was seen ten or more times. J is TRBJ1-2 and V is TRBV15; no clear D. The CDR3 runs to 15 residues. The V end lost 1 base, the J end lost 6 bases, and 15 bases lay between the germline ends. Germline CDR1 is LNHNV and CDR2 is YYDKDF (reference sequence). The CDR3 bases are TGTGCCACCAGCAGAGTCCCCGAGGACGCGGATGGCTACACCTTC. Amino acid sequence: CATSRVPEDADGYTF.

The V call is TRBV3-1, the J call TRBJ2-7, with 11 bases fitting TRBD2. Losses at the gene ends were 0 bases for V and 6 bases for J; bases not matched to a gene: 4. Per the germline V gene, CDR1 is LGHDT and CDR2 is YNNKEL (reference sequence). The CDR3 consists of 15 residues. CDR3 coding DNA: TGTGCCAGCAGCCAAGATGCACTAGCGGGAGCCGAGCAGTACTTC. Residues: CASSQDALAGAEQYF.